Sequencing of this T cell receptor beta chain was carried out in a study of blood T cell repertoires in COVID-19. Study information: Collection of acute and convalescent COVID-19 samples took place in the United States, Italy and Spain. T cells, B-cell-depleted T cells, or PBMCs provided the cDNA or gDNA that served as material.

Per the study methods: Using reference gene primer amplification, nucleated cell counts were estimated. Libraries were prepared by immunoSEQ multiplex PCR; TCRdb keeps only in-frame clonotypes and omits some of them. V, J and clone size were drawn from that table, and D and trimming were deduced from the DNA. The sample lists hundreds of thousands of clones, about 86% occurring once. The CDR3 contains 15 residues. The J segment lost 4 bases and the V segment lost 2 bases, leaving 5 bases of the junction unmatched. Germline-derived CDR1 and CDR2 are SGHTA and FQGNSA. Participant age was about 18 to 95 years, and participants resided in fewer than 25 US areas.

The sequence derives from a woman aged 50 to 65 in a cohort exposed to, infected with or recovered from COVID-19 (not recorded which). Material: PBMCs or T cells enriched from blood (not recorded which). This sequence joins TRBV7-2 and TRBJ1-5; 7 bases are a match to TRBD1. In DNA form, the CDR3 reads TGTGCCAGCAGCTTATCCGGGACAGCAAATCAGCCCCAGCATTTT. Its translation is CASSLSGTANQPQHF.